The source of this T cell receptor (beta chain) is a study of human T cells and chemical hapten exposure listed by TCRdb under 2021. In the study overall: The libraries were sequenced as a pool, and the TCR yield per sample differed mostly because of small variations in library volumes within the pool. Peripheral blood TCR repertoire changes were tracked in vivo in alopecia patients during primary and secondary sensitization to the hapten diphenylcyclopropenone (DPC). For every blood RNA sample, sequencing covered both the TCR alpha and TCR beta chains. Overall results and qualifications from the work: Repeated subsampling changed both the strength of the expansion versus patch-test correlation and the threshold at which the correlation became significant. No change with DPC sensitization was found in the number of TCRs above 1 in 1000 frequency, and no evidence of global repertoire structure alterations was found.

V is shortened by 7 bases, J by 5 bases, and the region joining them spans 17 bases. Spanning cysteine to phenylalanine, the CDR3 consists of 14 amino acids. The only DNA kept is the CDR3, 42 bases in frame from the first base. From the germline V gene, CDR1 is SNHLY and CDR2 is FYNNEI. The sample's time point label is to be understood as: healthy volunteer bleed at 2 weeks. Total RNA was extracted from unfractionated whole blood that had been collected in Tempus Blood RNA tubes. Five or six healthy volunteers served as TCR sequencing controls and were bled at day 0, 2 weeks and 6 weeks. Comment on this clonotype: Its antigen is unknown. Base-call qualities are not available, and no considerably larger clone is one nucleotide away.

The library relied on RACE. Sequenced on a NextSeq 500. During library preparation, unique molecular identifiers were attached to individual cDNA molecules so that TCRs could be counted in a quantitative, reproducible way. Per the source publication's procedure: The median number of TCRs per sample was some 100,000, ranging from 23,224 to 690,600. The Decombinator software suite was used to annotate V, J and CDR3 in the TCR reads. Every sample was subsampled to the same number of TCRs (28,000) for the PS versus PT1 abundance plots. Expanded TCRs were defined as absent before sensitization and observed at least eight times at the 2-week time point. Using fastp at Q25 and MiXCR, TCRdb reprocessed the public reads and kept productive beta chains. Identical CDR3 protein sequences are pooled into one entry, listed with their most common genes and DNA. TCRdb, not the original authors, processed these V and J calls. A total of about 130,000 distinct CDR3 sequences appear in this sample, 9% to 10% of them only once. The ten largest clonotypes hold approximately 1.6% of the sample.

Sample: whole blood. The receptor was derived from a male donor in good health. Some clones in this sample may be carry-over from other donors' samples. The chain uses TRBV2 and TRBJ1-2, and possibly TRBD1, on 6 matching bases. The CDR3 loop reads CASIERAGDYGYTF. The DNA sequence is TGTGCCAGCATAGAAAGGGCAGGGGATTATGGCTACACCTTC.